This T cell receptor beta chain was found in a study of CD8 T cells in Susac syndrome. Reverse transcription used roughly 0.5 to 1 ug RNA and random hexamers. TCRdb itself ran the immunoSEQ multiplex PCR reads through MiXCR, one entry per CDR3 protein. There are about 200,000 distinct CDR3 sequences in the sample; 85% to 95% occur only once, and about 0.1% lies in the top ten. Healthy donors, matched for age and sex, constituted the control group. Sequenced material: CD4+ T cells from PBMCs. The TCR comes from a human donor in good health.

The CDR3 nucleotides read TGCAGCGTCGGCGGGGGGGCGTACGAGCAGTTCTTC. This codes for CSVGGGAYEQFF. The rearrangement links TRBV29-1 to TRBJ2-1; 9 bases are a match to TRBD2. Germline values: CDR1 SQVTM, CDR2 ANQGSEA. V shed 6 bases and J 10 bases; nucleotides not matched to a gene: 7. This CDR3 is 12 amino acids long.